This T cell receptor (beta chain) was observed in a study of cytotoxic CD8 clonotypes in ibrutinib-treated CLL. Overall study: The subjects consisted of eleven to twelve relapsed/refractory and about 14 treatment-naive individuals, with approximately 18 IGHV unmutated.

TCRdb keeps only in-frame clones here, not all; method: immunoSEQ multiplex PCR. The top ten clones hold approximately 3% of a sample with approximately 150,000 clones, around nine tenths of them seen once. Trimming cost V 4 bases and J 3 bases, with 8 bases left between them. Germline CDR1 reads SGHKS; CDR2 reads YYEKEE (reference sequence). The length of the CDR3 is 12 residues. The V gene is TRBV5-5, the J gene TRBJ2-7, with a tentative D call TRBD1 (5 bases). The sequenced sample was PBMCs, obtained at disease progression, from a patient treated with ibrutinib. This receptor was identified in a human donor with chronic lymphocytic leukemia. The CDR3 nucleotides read TGTGCCAGCAGCACAGGCAGCTACGAGCAGTACTTC. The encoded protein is CASSTGSYEQYF.